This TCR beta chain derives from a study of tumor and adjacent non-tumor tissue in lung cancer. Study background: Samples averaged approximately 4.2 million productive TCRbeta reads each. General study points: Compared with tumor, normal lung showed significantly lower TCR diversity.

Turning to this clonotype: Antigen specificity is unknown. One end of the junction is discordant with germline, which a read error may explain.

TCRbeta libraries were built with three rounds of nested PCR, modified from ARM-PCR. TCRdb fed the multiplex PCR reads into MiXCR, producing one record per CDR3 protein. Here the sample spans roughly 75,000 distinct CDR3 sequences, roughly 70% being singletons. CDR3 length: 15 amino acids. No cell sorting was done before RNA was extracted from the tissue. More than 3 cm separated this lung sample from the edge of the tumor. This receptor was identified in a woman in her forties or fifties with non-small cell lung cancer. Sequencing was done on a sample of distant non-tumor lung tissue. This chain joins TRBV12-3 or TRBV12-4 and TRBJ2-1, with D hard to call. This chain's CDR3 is CASSLRSSSYNERFF. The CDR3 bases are TGTGCCAGCAGTTTGCGATCAAGCTCCTACAATGAGCGGTTCTTC.